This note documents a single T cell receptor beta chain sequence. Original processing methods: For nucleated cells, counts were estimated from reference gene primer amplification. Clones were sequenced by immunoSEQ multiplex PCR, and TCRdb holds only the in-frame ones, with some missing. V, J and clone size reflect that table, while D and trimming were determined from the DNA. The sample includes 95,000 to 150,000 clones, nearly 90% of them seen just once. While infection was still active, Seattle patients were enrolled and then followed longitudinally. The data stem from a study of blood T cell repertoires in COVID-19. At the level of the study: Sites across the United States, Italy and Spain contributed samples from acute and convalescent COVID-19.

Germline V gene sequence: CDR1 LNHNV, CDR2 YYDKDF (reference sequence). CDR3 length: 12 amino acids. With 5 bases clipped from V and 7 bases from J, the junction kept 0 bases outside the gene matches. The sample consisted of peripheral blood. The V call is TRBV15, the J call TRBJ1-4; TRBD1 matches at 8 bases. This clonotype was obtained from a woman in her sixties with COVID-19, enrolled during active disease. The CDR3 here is CATSGQGEKLFF. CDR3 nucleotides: TGTGCCACCAGCGGACAGGGTGAAAAACTGTTTTTT. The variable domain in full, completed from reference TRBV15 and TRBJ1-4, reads DAMVIQNPRYQVTQFGKPVTLSCSQTLNHNVMYWYQQKSSQAPKLLFHYYDKDFNNEADTPDNFQSRRPNTSFCFLDIRSPGLGDTAMYLCATSGQGEKLFFGSGTQLSVL.